This T cell receptor beta chain was retrieved from a study of blood T cell repertoires in COVID-19. Overall study context: Sites in the United States, Italy and Spain provided acute and convalescent COVID-19 samples. PBMCs, B-cell-depleted T cells, or T cells provided the cDNA or gDNA that made up the material.

In the original processing: By means of reference gene primer amplification, nucleated cell counts were estimated. The assay was immunoSEQ multiplex PCR, and TCRdb's table has in-frame clones only and misses some. The V and J calls and clone size come from that table; D and trimming were worked out from the DNA. This sample has some 80,000 clones, with more than 70% found just once. CDR1 is LGHNA and CDR2 is YSLEER in the germline V gene. V lost 0 bases and J lost 5, with 7 bases in between. The CDR3 totals 14 residues. This chain uses TRBV4-3 with TRBJ2-2; no clear D gene. This TCR was recovered from a man in his fifties or sixties with active or convalescent COVID-19. Specimen: peripheral blood. The CDR3 spells CASSQDRWTGELFF. CDR3 sequence (DNA): TGCGCCAGCAGCCAAGATCGGTGGACCGGGGAGCTGTTTTTT.